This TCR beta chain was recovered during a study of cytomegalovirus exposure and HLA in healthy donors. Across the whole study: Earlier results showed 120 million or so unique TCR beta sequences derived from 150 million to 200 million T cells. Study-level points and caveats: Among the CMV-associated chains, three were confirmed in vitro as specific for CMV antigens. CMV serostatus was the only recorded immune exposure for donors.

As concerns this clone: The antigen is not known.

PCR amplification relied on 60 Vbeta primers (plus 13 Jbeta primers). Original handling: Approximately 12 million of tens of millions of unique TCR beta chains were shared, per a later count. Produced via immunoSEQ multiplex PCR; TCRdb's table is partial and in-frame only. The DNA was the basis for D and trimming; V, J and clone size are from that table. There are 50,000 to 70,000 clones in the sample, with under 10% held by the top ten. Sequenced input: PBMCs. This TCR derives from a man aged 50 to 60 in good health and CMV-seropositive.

The DNA of the CDR3 is TGTGCCAGCAGCTTAGTCTTATCCCGGGACAGGAACACTGAAGCTTTCTTT. Its protein is CASSLVLSRDRNTEAFF. This rearrangement joins TRBV7-8 to TRBJ1-1, with TRBD1 matching 7 bases. The J segment lost 1 base and the V segment lost 1 base, leaving 9 bases of the junction unmatched. Per germline, CDR1 SGHVS and CDR2 FQNEAQ. This CDR3 has 17 amino acids. Combining the CDR3 with reference TRBV7-8 and TRBJ1-1 gives the whole variable domain GAGVSQSPRYKVAKRGQDVALRCDPISGHVSLFWYQQALGQGPEFLTYFQNEAQLDKSGLPSDRFFAERPEGSVSTLKIQRTQQEDSAVYLCASSLVLSRDRNTEAFFGQGTRLTVV.